A selection of T cell receptor beta chains follows, all from one sample in a study of early T cells in non-severe SARS-CoV-2 infection. TCRdb itself ran the 5' RACE reads through MiXCR, one entry per CDR3 protein. Here the sample spans some 64,000 distinct CDR3 sequences, 10% to 12% being singletons. The sequencing input was whole blood. The source is an adult who was a healthcare worker with PCR-confirmed SARS-CoV-2 infection or an uninfected control (not recorded which). CDR3s include the opening cysteine and the closing phenylalanine or tryptophan. D genes are given only for firm matches. Clone size is shown for a subset of rows, as once, few, many or a class of expanded clone.

clone_size d_call j_call v_call cdr3_aa cdr3_nt
many TRBD1 TRBJ1-5 TRBV19 CASTQVGAGGGNQPQHF TGTGCCAGTACCCAAGTAGGGGCAGGGGGCGGCAATCAGCCCCAGCATTTT
many NA TRBJ2-7 TRBV7-2 CASSLGSRGPYEQYF TGTGCCAGCAGCTTAGGCTCCAGGGGACCCTACGAGCAGTACTTC
few NA TRBJ2-1 TRBV9 CASSVDRPPYNEQFF TGTGCCAGCAGCGTCGACAGACCACCCTACAATGAGCAGTTCTTC
many NA TRBJ1-5 TRBV28 CASSRDTGNQPQHF TGTGCCAGCAGCCGAGACACCGGCAATCAGCCCCAGCATTTT
many NA TRBJ1-6 TRBV7-9 CASSEQGESPLHF TGTGCCAGCAGCGAGCAGGGTGAATCACCCCTCCACTTT
few TRBD1 TRBJ2-3 TRBV5-1 CASSFLTGQTTDTQYF TGCGCCAGCAGCTTCTTGACGGGACAGACCACAGATACGCAGTATTTT
many NA TRBJ2-1 TRBV19 CASSEAVTYNEQFF TGTGCCAGTAGTGAGGCAGTGACCTACAATGAGCAGTTCTTC
many TRBD1 TRBJ2-5 TRBV3-1 CASSRQGAFETQYF TGTGCCAGCAGCCGGCAGGGGGCTTTCGAGACCCAGTACTTC
NA NA TRBJ1-6 TRBV20-1 CSARDTFLSSYNSPLHF TGCAGTGCTAGAGATACCTTTCTGAGCTCCTATAATTCACCCCTCCACTTT
few NA TRBJ1-4 TRBV29-1 CSVAAEGRDEKLFF TGCAGCGTAGCAGCTGAGGGCAGGGATGAAAAACTGTTTTTT
few NA TRBJ2-2 TRBV7-2 CASSLHSGTGELFF TGTGCCAGCAGCTTGCACAGCGGTACCGGGGAGCTGTTTTTT
many NA TRBJ1-1 TRBV2 CASGREAFF TGTGCCAGCGGCAGGGAAGCTTTCTTT
many NA TRBJ1-5 TRBV6-6 CASSYSRESNNQPQHF TGTGCCAGCAGTTACTCGAGGGAATCTAACAATCAGCCCCAGCATTTT
many NA TRBJ1-1 TRBV4-1 CASSYRALNTEAFF TGCGCCAGCAGCTATAGGGCCCTGAACACTGAAGCTTTCTTT
many NA TRBJ2-1 TRBV12-3/TRBV12-4 CASSFEGYNEQFF TGTGCCAGCAGTTTTGAGGGCTACAATGAGCAGTTCTTC
many TRBD2 TRBJ2-3 TRBV7-6 CASSLRRGGLADTQYF TGTGCCAGCAGCTTACGGCGGGGGGGCCTAGCAGATACGCAGTATTTT
many TRBD1 TRBJ2-5 TRBV20-1 CSARVAGGWQETQYF TGCAGTGCTAGAGTGGCAGGGGGTTGGCAAGAGACCCAGTACTTC
NA TRBD2 TRBJ2-3 TRBV5-1 CASSSWTSGTDTQYF TGCGCCAGCAGCTCCTGGACTAGCGGCACAGATACGCAGTATTTT
many NA TRBJ1-5 TRBV7-6 CASSLEAGNQPQHF TGTGCCAGCAGCTTAGAAGCGGGTAATCAGCCCCAGCATTTT
many TRBD1 TRBJ1-1 TRBV7-9 CASSSTSTGGNTEAFF TGTGCCAGCAGCTCCACCTCGACAGGGGGCAACACTGAAGCTTTCTTT
many NA TRBJ2-5 TRBV11-2 CASSLVLARETQYF TGTGCCAGCAGCTTAGTATTAGCGAGAGAGACCCAGTACTTC
many NA TRBJ1-5 TRBV6-2/TRBV6-3 CASDTFRGGSWQPQHF TGTGCCAGCGATACCTTTCGGGGGGGGTCATGGCAGCCCCAGCATTTT
few NA TRBJ2-7 TRBV21-1 CASRGSGYEQYF TGTGCCAGCAGAGGATCAGGGTACGAGCAGTACTTC
few NA TRBJ1-1 TRBV5-1 CASSAGPLNTEAFF TGCGCCAGCAGCGCCGGTCCACTGAACACTGAAGCTTTCTTT
many NA TRBJ1-5 TRBV2 CASSDSRGRQPQHF TGTGCCAGCAGTGACAGCCGAGGGCGGCAGCCCCAGCATTTT
NA TRBD2 TRBJ2-3 TRBV9 CASSVEGLEPDTQYF TGTGCCAGCAGCGTAGAGGGACTAGAGCCAGATACGCAGTATTTT
many NA TRBJ2-2 TRBV6-1 CASRAQPAGELFF TGTGCCAGCAGAGCGCAGCCGGCCGGGGAGCTGTTTTTT
few NA TRBJ2-4 TRBV20-1 CSASLVRAKNIQYF TGCAGTGCTAGTCTGGTCCGGGCCAAAAACATTCAGTACTTC
NA NA TRBJ1-6 TRBV7-2 CASSIPVAPLHF TGTGCCAGCAGCATCCCGGTGGCGCCCCTCCACTTT
few NA TRBJ1-4 TRBV6-1 CASSEGGVGEKLFF TGTGCCAGCAGTGAAGGGGGGGTAGGAGAAAAACTGTTTTTT
few NA TRBJ1-4 TRBV5-1 CASSLVSLGTEGEKLFF TGCGCCAGCAGCTTGGTGTCTCTCGGGACGGAGGGGGAAAAACTGTTTTTT
NA NA TRBJ2-3 TRBV29-1 CSVAPSATDTQYF TGCAGCGTTGCTCCGAGCGCCACAGATACGCAGTATTTT
many NA TRBJ2-5 TRBV5-1 CASSWDLGRTQYF TGCGCCAGCAGCTGGGACTTAGGAAGGACCCAGTACTTC
NA NA TRBJ2-1 TRBV15 CATSRVSTREQFF TGTGCCACCAGCAGAGTGTCCACTCGTGAGCAGTTCTTC
few NA TRBJ2-7 TRBV7-2 CASSLAGSRVDEQYF TGTGCCAGCAGCTTAGCTGGTAGCAGGGTCGACGAGCAGTACTTC
NA NA TRBJ2-3 TRBV5-8 CASSLAFGDTQYF TGTGCCAGCAGCTTAGCTTTTGGTGATACGCAGTATTTT
many TRBD1 TRBJ2-4 TRBV20-1 CSASSPRQGAALAKNIQYF TGCAGTGCTAGTTCCCCTCGACAGGGTGCGGCACTAGCCAAAAACATTCAGTACTTC
NA TRBD1 TRBJ2-3 TRBV2 CASSRDRGQDTQYF TGTGCCAGCAGCCGTGACAGGGGGCAAGATACGCAGTATTTT
many NA TRBJ1-4 TRBV6-1 CASSAESGEGNEKLFF TGTGCCAGCAGTGCCGAGTCAGGGGAGGGTAATGAAAAACTGTTTTTT
many NA TRBJ1-2 TRBV7-2 CASSTDPVANYGYTF TGTGCCAGCAGCACCGACCCGGTAGCTAACTATGGCTACACCTTC
many NA TRBJ2-7 TRBV12-3/TRBV12-4 CASSPSLPKQYF TGTGCCAGCAGTCCGTCCCTCCCAAAGCAGTACTTC
many TRBD2 TRBJ2-3 TRBV20-1 CSARTTRLARTTDTQYF TGCAGTGCTAGAACCACCAGACTAGCGAGGACAACAGATACGCAGTATTTT
few NA TRBJ1-2 TRBV4-3 CASSQDRGINGYTF TGCGCCAGCAGCCAAGACAGGGGAATCAATGGCTACACCTTC
NA TRBD1 TRBJ1-1 TRBV11-2 CASSSQGRTEAFF TGTGCCAGCAGCTCACAGGGGAGAACTGAAGCTTTCTTT
many NA TRBJ2-7 TRBV19 CASRSDRYEQYF TGTGCCAGTAGGTCAGACAGATACGAGCAGTACTTC
NA TRBD1 TRBJ2-3 TRBV5-1 CASSSGTATDTQYF TGCGCCAGCAGCTCCGGGACAGCTACAGATACGCAGTATTTT
NA TRBD1 TRBJ1-2 TRBV18 CASSPHRGPYGYTF TGTGCCAGCTCACCGCACAGGGGGCCCTATGGCTACACCTTC
many TRBD2 TRBJ2-6 TRBV3-1 CASSHASGSVISGANVLTF TGTGCCAGCAGCCACGCTAGCGGCTCCGTTATCTCTGGGGCCAACGTCCTGACTTTC
few NA TRBJ1-1 TRBV5-1 CASSPVRTNTEAFF TGCGCCAGCAGCCCTGTACGCACGAACACTGAAGCTTTCTTT
many NA TRBJ2-1 TRBV4-1 CASSQGPPPHEQFF TGCGCCAGCAGCCAAGGCCCACCGCCCCATGAGCAGTTCTTC
many NA TRBJ2-4 TRBV27 CASNIQTFILLAKNIQYF TGTGCCAGCAACATACAGACATTTATTCTCCTAGCCAAAAACATTCAGTACTTC
many NA TRBJ2-7 TRBV12-3/TRBV12-4 CASTRSAGYPYEQYF TGTGCCAGCACTCGATCGGCGGGATACCCCTACGAGCAGTACTTC
many TRBD2 TRBJ2-5 TRBV7-9 CASSPTSGQETQYF TGTGCCAGCAGCCCCACTAGCGGCCAAGAGACCCAGTACTTC
many NA TRBJ2-3 TRBV29-1 CSVRAGRTDTQYF TGCAGCGTTAGGGCGGGGCGCACAGATACGCAGTATTTT
many TRBD1 TRBJ2-1 TRBV5-1 CASSFQGAQGEQFF TGCGCCAGCAGCTTCCAGGGGGCGCAAGGTGAGCAGTTCTTC
NA NA TRBJ2-1 TRBV18 CASSLVDGPGEQFF TGTGCCAGCTCATTGGTTGATGGCCCAGGGGAGCAGTTCTTC
NA TRBD1 TRBJ1-6 TRBV6-6 CASRPQGDNSPLHF TGTGCCAGCCGCCCCCAGGGGGACAATTCACCCCTCCACTTT
few NA TRBJ2-1 TRBV11-2 CASSFGAGWSYNEQFF TGTGCCAGCAGCTTCGGCGCGGGGTGGTCCTACAATGAGCAGTTCTTC
NA TRBD1 TRBJ1-1 TRBV10-3 CAISGGQKRGNTEAFF TGTGCCATCAGCGGGGGACAGAAGAGGGGGAACACTGAAGCTTTCTTT
few TRBD1 TRBJ2-2 TRBV2 CASSAGQGNGELFF TGTGCCAGCAGTGCGGGACAGGGAAACGGGGAGCTGTTTTTT